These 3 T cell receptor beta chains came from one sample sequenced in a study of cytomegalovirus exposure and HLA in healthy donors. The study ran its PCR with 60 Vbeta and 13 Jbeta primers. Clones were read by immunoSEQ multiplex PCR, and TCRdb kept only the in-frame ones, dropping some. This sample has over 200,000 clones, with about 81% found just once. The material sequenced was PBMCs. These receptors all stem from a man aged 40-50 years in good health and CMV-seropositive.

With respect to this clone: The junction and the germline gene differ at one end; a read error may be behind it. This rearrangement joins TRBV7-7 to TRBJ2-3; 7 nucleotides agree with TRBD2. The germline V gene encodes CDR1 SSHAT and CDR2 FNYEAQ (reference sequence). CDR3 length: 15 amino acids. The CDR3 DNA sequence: TGTGCTAGCAGCCTGACTAGCAGAAACACAGATACGCAGTATTTT. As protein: CASSLTSRNTDTQYF.

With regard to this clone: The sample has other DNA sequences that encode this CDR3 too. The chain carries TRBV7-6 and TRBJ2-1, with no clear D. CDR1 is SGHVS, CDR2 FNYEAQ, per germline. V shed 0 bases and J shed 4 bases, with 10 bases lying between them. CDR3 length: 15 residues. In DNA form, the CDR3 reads TGTGCCAGCAGCTTAGCGATTTCGCGGTACAATGAGCAGTTCTTC. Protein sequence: CASSLAISRYNEQFF.

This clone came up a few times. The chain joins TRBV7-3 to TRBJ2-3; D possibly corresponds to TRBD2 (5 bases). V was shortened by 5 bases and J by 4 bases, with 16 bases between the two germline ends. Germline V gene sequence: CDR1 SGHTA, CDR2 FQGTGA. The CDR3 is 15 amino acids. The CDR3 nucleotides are TGTGCCAGCAGCATATCTAATAGCGTGGCAGATACGCAGTATTTT. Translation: CASSISNSVADTQYF. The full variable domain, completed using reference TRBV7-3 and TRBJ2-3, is GAGVSQTPSNKVTEKGKYVELRCDPISGHTALYWYRQSLGQGPEFLIYFQGTGAADDSGLPNDRFFAVRPEGSVSTLKIQRTERGDSAVYLCASSISNSVADTQYFGPGTRLTVL.